This T cell receptor beta chain was sequenced for a study of CD8 T cells in Susac syndrome. V lost 4 bases, J lost 6 bases, and 16 bases lay in between. Germline V gives CDR1 LNHNV, CDR2 YYDKDF (reference sequence). This CDR3 has 14 amino acids. When the RNA was reverse transcribed, random hexamers were used with an input of roughly 0.45 to 1 ug. TCRdb used MiXCR to reprocess the immunoSEQ multiplex PCR reads, holding one entry per CDR3 protein. The sample includes around 180,000 distinct CDR3 sequences, roughly 95% seen only once; the top ten take roughly 0.16%. The sample was CD8+ T cells from PBMCs. This chain uses TRBV15 with TRBJ2-7, with D unresolved. The receptor comes from a human donor with multiple sclerosis. The CDR3 protein is CATSTTSLTSEQYF. Here the CDR3 DNA reads TGTGCCACCAGCACTACCTCCCTGACTTCCGAGCAGTACTTC.